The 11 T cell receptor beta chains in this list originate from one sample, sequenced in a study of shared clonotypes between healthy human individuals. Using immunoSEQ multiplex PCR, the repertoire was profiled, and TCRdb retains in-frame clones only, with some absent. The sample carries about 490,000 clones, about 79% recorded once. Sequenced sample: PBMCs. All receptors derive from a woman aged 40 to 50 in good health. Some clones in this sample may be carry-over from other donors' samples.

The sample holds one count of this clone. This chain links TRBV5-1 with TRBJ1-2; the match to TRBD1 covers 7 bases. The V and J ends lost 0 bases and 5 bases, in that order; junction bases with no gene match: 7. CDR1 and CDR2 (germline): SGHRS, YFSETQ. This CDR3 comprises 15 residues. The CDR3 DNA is TGCGCCAGCAGCTTGGCCGGGACAGACTGGTATGGCTACACCTTC. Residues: CASSLAGTDWYGYTF.

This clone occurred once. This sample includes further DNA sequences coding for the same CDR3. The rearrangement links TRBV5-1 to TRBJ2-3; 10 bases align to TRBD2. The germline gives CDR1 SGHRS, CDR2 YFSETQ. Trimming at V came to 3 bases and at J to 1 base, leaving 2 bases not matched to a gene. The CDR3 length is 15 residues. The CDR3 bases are TGCGCCAGCAGCTCCCTAGCGGGGGGCACAGATACGCAGTATTTT. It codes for CASSSLAGGTDTQYF. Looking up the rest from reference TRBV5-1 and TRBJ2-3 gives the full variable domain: KAGVTQTPRYLIKTRGQQVTLSCSPISGHRSVSWYQQTPGQGLQFLFEYFSETQRNKGNFPGRFSGRQFSNSRSEMNVSTLELGDSALYLCASSSLAGGTDTQYFGPGTRLTVL.

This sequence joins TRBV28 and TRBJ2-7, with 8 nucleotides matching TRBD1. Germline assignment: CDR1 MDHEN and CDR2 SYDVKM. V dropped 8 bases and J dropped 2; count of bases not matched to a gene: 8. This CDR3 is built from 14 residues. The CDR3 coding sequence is TGTGCCAGCCAGACAGGGGCGACTACCTACGAGCAGTACTTC. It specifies CASQTGATTYEQYF.

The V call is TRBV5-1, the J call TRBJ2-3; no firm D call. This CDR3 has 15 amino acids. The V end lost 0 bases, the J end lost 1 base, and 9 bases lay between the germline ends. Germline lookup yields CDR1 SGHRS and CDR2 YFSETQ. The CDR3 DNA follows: TGCGCCAGCAGCTTGGAGCGACCAGGCACAGATACGCAGTATTTT. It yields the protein CASSLERPGTDTQYF.

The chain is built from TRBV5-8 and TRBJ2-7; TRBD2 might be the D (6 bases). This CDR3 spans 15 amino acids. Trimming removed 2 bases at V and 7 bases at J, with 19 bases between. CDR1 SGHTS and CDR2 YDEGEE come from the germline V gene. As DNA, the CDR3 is TGTGCCAGCAGCTTAGGCGGGACCGTCCTACGAGAGCAGTACTTC. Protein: CASSLGGTVLREQYF.

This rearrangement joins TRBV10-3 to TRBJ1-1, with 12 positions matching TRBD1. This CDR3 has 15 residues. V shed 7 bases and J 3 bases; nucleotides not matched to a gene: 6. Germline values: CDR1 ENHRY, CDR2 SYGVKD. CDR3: CAITGTGGVDTEAFF. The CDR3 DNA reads TGTGCCATCACCGGGACAGGGGGCGTCGACACTGAAGCTTTCTTT.

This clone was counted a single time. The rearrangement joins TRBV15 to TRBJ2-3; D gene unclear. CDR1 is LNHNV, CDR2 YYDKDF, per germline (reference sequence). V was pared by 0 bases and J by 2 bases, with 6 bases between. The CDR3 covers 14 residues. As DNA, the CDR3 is TGTGCCACCAGCAGAGATAGGACCACAGATACGCAGTATTTT. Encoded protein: CATSRDRTTDTQYF.

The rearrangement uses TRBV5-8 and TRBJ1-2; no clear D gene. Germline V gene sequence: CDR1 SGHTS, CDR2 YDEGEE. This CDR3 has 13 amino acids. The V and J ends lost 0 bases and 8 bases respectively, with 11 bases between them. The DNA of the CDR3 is TGTGCCAGCAGCTTGGACAGCCCCTCGGGCTACACCTTC. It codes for CASSLDSPSGYTF.

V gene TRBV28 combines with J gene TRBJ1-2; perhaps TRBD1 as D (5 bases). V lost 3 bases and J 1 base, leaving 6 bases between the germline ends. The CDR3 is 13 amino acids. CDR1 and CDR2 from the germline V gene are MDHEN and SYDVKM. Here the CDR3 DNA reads TGTGCCAGCAGTTTGACAGATAACTATGGCTACACCTTC. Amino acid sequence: CASSLTDNYGYTF.

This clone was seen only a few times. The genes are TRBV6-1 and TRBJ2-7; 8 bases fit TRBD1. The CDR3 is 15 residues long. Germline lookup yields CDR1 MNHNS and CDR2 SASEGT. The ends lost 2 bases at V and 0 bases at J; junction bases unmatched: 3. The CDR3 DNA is TGTGCCAGCAGTGAATTCGGGACAGGCTCCTACGAGCAGTACTTC. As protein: CASSEFGTGSYEQYF.

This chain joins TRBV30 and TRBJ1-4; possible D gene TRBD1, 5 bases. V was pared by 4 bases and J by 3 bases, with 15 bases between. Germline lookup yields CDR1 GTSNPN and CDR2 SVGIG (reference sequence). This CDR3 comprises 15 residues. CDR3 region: CAWTRNGASNEKLFF. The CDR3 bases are TGTGCCTGGACGCGTAACGGGGCCTCTAATGAAAAACTGTTTTTT. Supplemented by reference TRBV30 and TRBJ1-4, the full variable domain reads SQTIHQWPATLVQPVGSPLSLECTVEGTSNPNLYWYRQAAGRGLQLLFYSVGIGQISSEVPQNLSASRPQDRQFILSSKKLLLSDSGFYLCAWTRNGASNEKLFFGSGTQLSVL.